This T cell receptor (beta chain) is from a study of regulatory T cells in long-lasting Graves disease. Time point here: newly diagnosed GD, antithyroid drugs for less than 3 months. The TCR library was prepared using RNA isolated from PBMCs. The CDR3 sequence is 14 residues long. Germline loops: CDR1 DFQATT, CDR2 SNEGSKA (reference sequence). Trimming stripped 6 bases from V and 8 bases from J, with 22 bases between. The TCR beta library used iRepertoire HTBI primers with Arm-PCR amplification of CDR3. TCRdb reanalysed the multiplex PCR reads using MiXCR and keeps one entry per CDR3 protein. The repertoire includes about 620,000 distinct CDR3 sequences, less than 20% of them detected once, and about 20% sits in the top ten. The same sample was also used in a study of T cells in Graves' hyperthyroidism and ophthalmopathy. That paper notes: Lactation, pregnancy, other autoimmune disease or uncontrolled infection excluded patients.

The gene calls are TRBV20-1 and TRBJ1-1, with D possibly being TRBD1 (5 bases). The source is a woman in her 30s with Graves disease. The sample consisted of peripheral blood mononuclear cells (PBMCs), taken at new diagnosis, from a patient treated with antithyroid drugs. The CDR3 here is CSAATPGTGAEAFF. The CDR3 DNA follows: TGCAGTGCCGCCACACCCGGGACGGGAGCCGAAGCTTTCTTT.